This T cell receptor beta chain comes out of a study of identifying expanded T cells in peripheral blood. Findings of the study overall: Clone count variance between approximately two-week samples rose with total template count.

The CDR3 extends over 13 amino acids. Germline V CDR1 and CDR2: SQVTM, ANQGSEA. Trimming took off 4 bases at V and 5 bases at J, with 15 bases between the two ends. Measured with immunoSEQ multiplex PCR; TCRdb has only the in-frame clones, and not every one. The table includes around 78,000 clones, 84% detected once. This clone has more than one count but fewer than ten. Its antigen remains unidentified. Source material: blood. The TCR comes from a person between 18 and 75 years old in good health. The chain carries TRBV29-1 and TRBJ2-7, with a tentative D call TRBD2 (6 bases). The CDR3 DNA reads TGCAGCGTTGGTGGAGGGTTTGACCACGAGCAGTACTTC. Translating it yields CSVGGGFDHEQYF.